A selection of T cell receptor beta chains follows, all from one sample in a study of blood T cell repertoires in COVID-19. The table came from immunoSEQ multiplex PCR; TCRdb's copy has only in-frame clones and leaves some out. The sample yields 95,000 to 150,000 clones, under 90% seen once. Source material: peripheral blood. These receptors originate from a woman in her 70s with acute or convalescent COVID-19. CDR3s include the opening cysteine and the closing phenylalanine or tryptophan. A D gene is named only where the DNA matches it firmly. Rows may omit the clone size; those that give it use once, few, many or a size class.

abundance | len | j_gene | v_gene | d_gene | CDR3nt | CDR3aa
- | 14 | TRBJ2-7 | TRBV7-9 | TRBD1 | TGTGCCAGCAGCCCAGGACAGGGTGTCGACGAGCAGTACTTC | CASSPGQGVDEQYF
- | 16 | TRBJ1-2 | TRBV27 | TRBD1 | TGTGCCAGCAGTTTATCGACGGACAGGGGCAACTATGGCTACACCTTC | CASSLSTDRGNYGYTF
once | 14 | TRBJ1-2 | TRBV19 | TRBD1 | TGTGCCAGTAGTACCCCACAGGGGCGCAGGGGCTACACCTTC | CASSTPQGRRGYTF
- | 17 | TRBJ2-5 | TRBV24-1 | TRBD1 | TGTGCCACCAGTGACAATACAGGGGTTTTTGCGGGAGAGACCCAGTACTTC | CATSDNTGVFAGETQYF
- | 12 | TRBJ2-7 | TRBV18 | TRBD2 | TGTGCCAGCTCAACGGGGGGATACGAGCAGTACTTC | CASSTGGYEQYF
- | 16 | TRBJ2-5 | TRBV9 | - | TGTGCCAGCAGCGCAGAGGGCTACTCGGCTCAAGAGACCCAGTACTTC | CASSAEGYSAQETQYF
once | 17 | TRBJ1-1 | TRBV5-4 | - | TGTGCCAGCAGCACTGGCGGGGGAGGGCTAATGAACACTGAAGCTTTCTTT | CASSTGGGGLMNTEAFF
- | 13 | TRBJ2-7 | TRBV6-6 | - | TGTGCCAGCAGCAGGGTTGTTGCCTACGAGCAGTACTTC | CASSRVVAYEQYF
- | 16 | TRBJ2-5 | TRBV30 | TRBD2 | TGTGCCTGGAGTTCCGGGACGGGAGGTGTCCAAGAGACCCAGTACTTC | CAWSSGTGGVQETQYF
- | 16 | TRBJ2-7 | TRBV11-3 | - | TGTGCCAGCAGCTTAATGGGGCGCAGGTCCTCCTACGAGCAGTACTTC | CASSLMGRRSSYEQYF
- | 14 | TRBJ2-2 | TRBV29-1 | - | TGCAGCGTTAACTTACAGGGCCCATCCGGGGAGCTGTTTTTT | CSVNLQGPSGELFF
once | 15 | TRBJ2-1 | TRBV2 | - | TGTGCCAGCAGCGCGGAAAGAGAGTCCTACAATGAGCAGTTCTTC | CASSAERESYNEQFF
few | 19 | TRBJ2-1 | TRBV4-1 | TRBD2 | TGCGCCAGCAGCCAATCAATAGCGGGGGCCCTACTCTTCTACAATGAGCAGTTCTTC | CASSQSIAGALLFYNEQFF
- | 14 | TRBJ2-3 | TRBV11-1 | - | TGTGCCAGCAGCTTGACTAGTGGTTTGGATACGCAGTATTTT | CASSLTSGLDTQYF
- | 14 | TRBJ1-1 | TRBV6-5 | TRBD1 | TGTGCCAGCAGCTCGAGACAGGGGGCGTTTGAAGCTTTCTTT | CASSSRQGAFEAFF
- | 13 | TRBJ2-4 | TRBV6-2/TRBV6-3 | - | TGTGCCAGCAGTTTATCGGGAAGAAACATTCAGTACTTC | CASSLSGRNIQYF
- | 19 | TRBJ1-5 | TRBV19 | TRBD1 | TGTGCCAGTAGTTTTCTACCGGGACAGGGGGCCATCGGCAATCAGCCCCAGCATTTT | CASSFLPGQGAIGNQPQHF
- | 15 | TRBJ2-5 | TRBV18 | - | TGTGCCAGCTCACCAGGGTTGGAGACAGAAGAGACCCAGTACTTC | CASSPGLETEETQYF
- | 16 | TRBJ2-3 | TRBV5-1 | TRBD1 | TGCGCCAGCAGCTTGGAGGGGACAGGGGGAATAGATACGCAGTATTTT | CASSLEGTGGIDTQYF
- | 12 | TRBJ1-2 | TRBV6-5 | - | TGTGCCAGCAGTCCGGGCAGGGGAGGCTACACCTTC | CASSPGRGGYTF
- | 18 | TRBJ1-1 | TRBV12-2 | - | TGTGCAAGTCGCTCGTTTAAGGGGAAAGCAGACTTTAACACTGAAGCTTTCTTT | CASRSFKGKADFNTEAFF
once | 15 | TRBJ1-6 | TRBV6-2/TRBV6-3 | - | TGTGCCAGCAGCCCCGAGGGGGTCGGGAATTCACCCCTCCACTTT | CASSPEGVGNSPLHF
once | 14 | TRBJ1-4 | TRBV7-2 | TRBD1 | TGTGCCAGCAGCCTGGACAGGGTGGGGGAAAAACTGTTTTTT | CASSLDRVGEKLFF
- | 14 | TRBJ1-2 | TRBV6-1 | - | TGTGCCAGCAGTGAAAAGGGAAGGAGGGGTGGCTACACCTTC | CASSEKGRRGGYTF
- | 14 | TRBJ1-2 | TRBV6-2/TRBV6-3 | - | TGTGCCAGCAGTTCATATCAGGGGAATACTGGCTACACCTTC | CASSSYQGNTGYTF
few | 18 | TRBJ1-4 | TRBV9 | - | TGTGCCAGCAGCGTAAATACCCCAGGGGCGTATTCAGGAGAAAAACTGTTTTTT | CASSVNTPGAYSGEKLFF
- | 16 | TRBJ1-1 | TRBV5-5 | - | TGTGCCAGCAGCTTGGCCCTGTCATACATGAACACTGAAGCTTTCTTT | CASSLALSYMNTEAFF
few | 12 | TRBJ2-7 | TRBV12-3/TRBV12-4 | - | TGTGCCAGCAGTTTAGAACGGGGCGAGCAGTACTTC | CASSLERGEQYF
- | 13 | TRBJ1-1 | TRBV30 | - | TGTGCCTGGAGTCCGACGGGGAACACTGAAGCTTTCTTT | CAWSPTGNTEAFF
- | 15 | TRBJ2-1 | TRBV11-2 | - | TGTGCCAGCAGCTTAGGGTCCGGACTAAGCAATGAGCAGTTCTTC | CASSLGSGLSNEQFF
- | 12 | TRBJ1-2 | TRBV29-1 | - | TGCAGCGTTCTAGCAGGGGACTATGGCTACACCTTC | CSVLAGDYGYTF
- | 14 | TRBJ2-5 | TRBV6-2/TRBV6-3 | TRBD2 | TGTGCCAGCAGTTACTCACGGGGGGAGGAGACCCAGTACTTC | CASSYSRGEETQYF
- | 13 | TRBJ2-7 | TRBV7-6 | - | TGTGCCAGCAGCTTGATCACCCCAGGAGAGCAGTACTTC | CASSLITPGEQYF
- | 15 | TRBJ2-3 | TRBV5-6 | - | TGTGCCAGCAGTCCTGGGCTCGACTACACAGATACGCAGTATTTT | CASSPGLDYTDTQYF
- | 12 | TRBJ1-2 | TRBV19 | TRBD1 | TGTGCCAGCAGGACAGGGTCTCTCGGCTACACCTTC | CASRTGSLGYTF
few | 12 | TRBJ1-1 | TRBV5-4 | - | TGTGCCAGCAGCTTTCCCGGCACTGAAGCTTTCTTT | CASSFPGTEAFF
- | 12 | TRBJ1-2 | TRBV3-1/TRBV3-2 | - | TGTGCCAGCAGCCAAGATAGGGGGGGCAACACCTTC | CASSQDRGGNTF
- | 14 | TRBJ1-2 | TRBV6-5 | TRBD1 | TGTGCCAGCAGTTACTCAGGACAGGGGTACGGCTACACCTTC | CASSYSGQGYGYTF
- | 15 | TRBJ2-1 | TRBV28 | TRBD2 | TGTGCCAGCAGCGGAAGCGGGGGGTTGCGTAATGAGCAGTTCTTC | CASSGSGGLRNEQFF
- | 14 | TRBJ1-2 | TRBV9 | - | TGTGCCAGCAGCCCTCCGACAGAATCGAGTAGCTACACCTTC | CASSPPTESSSYTF
- | 16 | TRBJ1-4 | TRBV11-2 | - | TGTGCCAGCAGCCAGAGGGTTTCGGCAACTAATGAAAAACTGTTTTTT | CASSQRVSATNEKLFF
many | 15 | TRBJ1-2 | TRBV6-4 | TRBD1 | TGTGCCAGCAGTGAGAGAGGGGGCGAAAACTATGGCTACACCTTC | CASSERGGENYGYTF
- | 16 | TRBJ1-6 | TRBV10-3 | - | TGTGCCATCAGTGAAACGACAGGTCGCTCAAATTCACCCCTCCACTTT | CAISETTGRSNSPLHF
- | 12 | TRBJ2-3 | TRBV11-3 | - | TGTGCCAGCAGCTTTAGCAGAGATACGCAGTATTTT | CASSFSRDTQYF
- | 15 | TRBJ2-3 | TRBV4-2 | - | TGTGCCAGCAGCCAAGAACCACATAGCACAGATACGCAGTATTTT | CASSQEPHSTDTQYF
- | 14 | TRBJ1-5 | TRBV30 | - | TGTGCCTGGAGTGTAGGGTCGGGGAATCAGCCCCAGCATTTT | CAWSVGSGNQPQHF
- | 13 | TRBJ2-7 | TRBV5-1 | - | TGCGCCAGCAGCTCGACAGGACCCTACGAGCAGTACTTC | CASSSTGPYEQYF
few | 15 | TRBJ1-3 | TRBV11-2 | - | TGTGCCAGCAGCTTAATCACAGGGAATGGAAACACCATATATTTT | CASSLITGNGNTIYF
- | 14 | TRBJ2-1 | TRBV11-2 | - | TGTGCCAGCAGCCCGGACAGCCAGGAGAATGAGCAGTTCTTC | CASSPDSQENEQFF
- | 14 | TRBJ1-2 | TRBV11-2 | TRBD1 | TGTGCCAGCAGCCGGGACAGGGAGGACTATGGCTACACCTTC | CASSRDREDYGYTF
- | 17 | TRBJ1-6 | TRBV3-1/TRBV3-2 | TRBD1 | TGTGCCAGCAGCCAAGCCGGGACAGGGGCTCGCGGTTCACCCCTCCACTTT | CASSQAGTGARGSPLHF
- | 18 | TRBJ1-2 | TRBV21-1 | - | TGTGCCAGCAGCGAACGCCGGGACAGCGTTCTGAGGGACTATGGCTACACCTTC | CASSERRDSVLRDYGYTF